The sequence of this T cell receptor (beta chain) was determined in a study of T cells in women clearing cervical HPV infection. Study information: With HLA typing for only a few women, HLA confounding remains possible.

To note about this clone: Its specificity is not known. The read ends 3 residues shy of where the CDR3 ends; the end is completed using the germline J gene.

Method: immunoSEQ multiplex PCR; TCRdb's copy keeps in-frame clones and lacks some. In all, the sample yields 35,000 to 45,000 clones. Study conclusions and caveats: TRBV6-7 abundance was lower in cases than controls (roughly 0.11% versus 0.16%).

Trimming stripped 0 bases from V and 6 bases from J, with 10 bases between. The germline V gene has CDR1 SGHRS and CDR2 YFSETQ. The CDR3 runs to 15 residues. The chain has TRBV5-1 and TRBJ1-6; tentatively, D is TRBD1 (6 bases). The clonotype originates from a woman between 18 and 70 years old with a cervical HPV16 infection that either progressed to CIN3+ or cleared (not recorded which). What was sequenced was blood buffy coat. The CDR3 reads CASSLAQGLNSPLHF. CDR3 bases read: TGCGCCAGCAGCTTGGCGCAGGGGCTTAATTCACCC.